These 31 T cell receptor beta chains were sequenced from one sample in a study of blood T cell repertoires in COVID-19. The repertoire was sequenced with immunoSEQ multiplex PCR; TCRdb's copy has only in-frame clones and lacks some. The data hold about 85,000 clones, with 87% observed a single time. The material sequenced was peripheral blood. These receptors all come from a man aged 55-75 years with acute or convalescent COVID-19.

The V and J genes are TRBV10-1 and TRBJ2-7; D perhaps matches TRBD2 (6 bases). Germline CDR1 is WNHNN and CDR2 is SYGVQD (reference sequence). The CDR3 spans 13 residues. V was clipped by 4 bases and J by 7 bases, with 14 bases between them. Here the CDR3 reads CASSVQGAGEQYF. CDR3 sequence (DNA): TGCGCCAGCAGTGTCCAGGGCGCGGGGGAGCAGTACTTC.

The V gene is TRBV6-2 or TRBV6-3, the J gene TRBJ1-1, with TRBD1 identical over 9 bases. This CDR3 comprises 19 residues. Germline V gene sequence: CDR1 MNHEY, CDR2 SVGEGT. V was pared by 2 bases and J by 1 base, with 14 bases of the junction left unmatched. In nucleotides, the CDR3 is TGTGCCAGCAGTTACGATATGGGACAGGGCCTGTTCAAGAACACTGAAGCTTTCTTT. Translating gives CASSYDMGQGLFKNTEAFF.

The chain recombines TRBV5-1 with TRBJ2-5, with D possibly TRBD2 on 6 matching bases. Trimming removed 5 bases at V and 5 bases at J, with 16 bases between. Germline assignment: CDR1 SGHRS and CDR2 YFSETQ. CDR3 length: 14 residues. Written as DNA, the CDR3 is TGCGCCAGCAGGGGGGACCGTGGAGGGGAGACCCAGTACTTC. This codes for CASRGDRGGETQYF.

The table lists this clone with a count of one. The chain joins TRBV6-5 to TRBJ1-1; 9 nucleotides line up with TRBD1. Germline-derived CDR1 and CDR2 are MNHEY and SVGAGI. CDR3 length: 16 amino acids. With 2 bases clipped from V and 3 bases from J, the junction kept 7 bases outside the gene matches. The CDR3 region is CASSYGKQGAYTEAFF. DNA of the CDR3: TGTGCCAGCAGTTACGGAAAACAGGGGGCCTACACTGAAGCTTTCTTT.

The chain recombines TRBV7-2 with TRBJ1-5; D gene ambiguous. Germline V gives CDR1 SGHTA, CDR2 FQGNSA. Trimming pared 6 bases from V and 2 bases from J, leaving 11 bases between. This CDR3 is built from 14 residues. The CDR3 sequence is CASSRGGGNQPQHF. CDR3 DNA: TGTGCCAGCAGTCGAGGTGGAGGCAATCAGCCCCAGCATTTT.

The chain couples TRBV27 to TRBJ2-3; TRBD2 aligns across 15 bases. V shed 8 bases, J shed 0 bases, and the junction held 6 bases outside the gene matches. The germline V gene encodes CDR1 MNHEY and CDR2 SMNVEV (reference sequence). The CDR3 covers 17 residues. The CDR3 nucleotides are TGTGCCAGCTCCGGGACTAGCGGGGGGACTAGCACAGATACGCAGTATTTT. Translating it yields CASSGTSGGTSTDTQYF.

V and J are TRBV2 and TRBJ1-5, with a tentative D call TRBD1 (5 bases). The V and J ends lost 3 bases and 5 bases respectively, with 11 bases between them. The germline CDR1 and CDR2 sequences are SNHLY and FYNNEI. This CDR3 has 14 amino acids. CDR3 loop: CASSEVTADQPQHF. The CDR3 region has the DNA TGTGCCAGCAGTGAGGTGACAGCAGATCAGCCCCAGCATTTT. The full variable domain, with the rest looked up from reference TRBV2 and TRBJ1-5, is EPEVTQTPSHQVTQMGQEVILRCVPISNHLYFYWYRQILGQKVEFLVSFYNNEISEKSEIFDDQFSVERPDGSNFTLKIRSTKLEDSAMYFCASSEVTADQPQHFGDGTRLSIL.

This sequence joins TRBV28 and TRBJ2-5, with 13 bases lining up with TRBD2. After removal of 5 bases from V and 5 bases from J, the junction contained 11 bases not matched to a gene. Germline CDR1 reads MDHEN; CDR2 reads SYDVKM. This CDR3 is built from 17 residues. As DNA, the CDR3 is TGTGCCAGCAGTCCTCCCGGACTAGCGGGGGCGCGGGAGACCCAGTACTTC. This encodes CASSPPGLAGARETQYF.

The chain's CDR3 is CSAREWTEAFF. CDR3 in DNA: TGCAGTGCTAGAGAGTGGACAGAAGCTTTCTTT. The chain recombines TRBV20-1 with TRBJ1-1; tentative D call: TRBD1 (5 bases). The CDR3 sequence is 11 residues long. V lost 0 bases, J lost 8 bases, and 7 bases lay in between. The germline V gene has CDR1 DFQATT and CDR2 SNEGSKA (reference sequence).

The table lists this clone with a count of one. The rearrangement links TRBV19 to TRBJ1-4; no definite D call. CDR1 LNHDA and CDR2 SQIVND come from the germline V gene (reference sequence). Trimming pared 4 bases from V and 0 bases from J, leaving 12 bases between. The CDR3 is 16 amino acids. DNA of the CDR3: TGTGCCAGTAGTAAGCGGGGATCTACAACTAATGAAAAACTGTTTTTT. It yields the protein CASSKRGSTTNEKLFF.

The chain combines TRBV5-4 with TRBJ1-2, with D possibly being TRBD1 (5 bases). CDR3 length equals 14 residues. Trimming stripped 2 bases from V and 8 bases from J, with 16 bases between. Germline V gives CDR1 SGHNT, CDR2 YYREEE (reference sequence). CDR3 region: CASSLPSRDLGYTF. The CDR3 region has the DNA TGTGCCAGCAGCTTACCAAGCCGGGACTTAGGCTACACCTTC.

This rearrangement joins TRBV6-2 or TRBV6-3 to TRBJ1-5, with TRBD1 matching over 8 bases. The CDR3 is made up of 16 amino acids. Germline CDR1 MNHEY, CDR2 SVGEGT. The V gene end was trimmed by 4 bases and the J gene end by 6 bases; junction bases not matched to a gene: 11. The CDR3 sequence: CASSSFGGTGRQPQHF. CDR3 nucleotide sequence: TGTGCCAGCAGTTCCTTTGGAGGGACAGGACGTCAGCCCCAGCATTTT.

V usage is TRBV27 and J usage is TRBJ2-2; TRBD1 matches 7 bases. The V and J ends lost 6 bases and 2 bases, in that order; junction bases with no gene match: 6. This CDR3 is built from 15 residues. From germline, CDR1 is MNHEY and CDR2 SMNVEV (reference sequence). In DNA form, the CDR3 reads TGTGCCAGCAGCCAGGACAGGAGAAACACCGGGGAGCTGTTTTTT. Its translation: CASSQDRRNTGELFF.

The V gene is TRBV25-1, the J gene TRBJ2-3; D may be TRBD1 (6 bases). This CDR3 is built from 13 residues. V was clipped by 3 bases and J by 9 bases, with 13 bases between them. The germline gives CDR1 MGHDK, CDR2 SYGVNS. The CDR3, as DNA: TGTGCCAGCAGTGAGTTCAGGGGTAGCACGCAGTATTTT. It yields the protein CASSEFRGSTQYF.

This clone was counted a few times. The DNA for the CDR3 is TGTGCCAGCAGCTCCCCGCGGGACGGGAATCAGCCCCAGCATTTT. It yields the protein CASSSPRDGNQPQHF. The rearrangement links TRBV5-8 to TRBJ1-5, with a weak D call TRBD1 (5 bases). The CDR3 contains 15 residues. The germline CDR1 and CDR2 sequences are SGHTS and YDEGEE. V gave up 3 bases and J gave up 4 bases, with 14 bases separating them.

The chain recombines TRBV18 with TRBJ1-2; D gene uncertain. Germline V lookup: CDR1 KGHSH, CDR2 LQKENI. The CDR3 is 16 residues long. V gave up 4 bases and J gave up 3 bases, with 18 bases separating them. CDR3 loop: CASSLSSGLADYGYTF. CDR3 nucleotide sequence: TGTGCCAGCTCACTTTCAAGCGGGTTGGCGGACTATGGCTACACCTTC.

The rearrangement uses TRBV12-5 and TRBJ1-5, with TRBD1 identical over 8 bases. V shed 6 bases, J shed 6 bases, and the junction held 7 bases outside the gene matches. Germline V lookup: CDR1 LGHNT, CDR2 FRNRAP. CDR3 length equals 14 residues. Written as DNA, the CDR3 is TGTGCTAGTGGCTCCACAGGGGGAAGTCAGCCCCAGCATTTT. Its protein product is CASGSTGGSQPQHF. Full variable domain (rest looked up from reference TRBV12-5 and TRBJ1-5): DARVTQTPRHKVTEMGQEVTMRCQPILGHNTVFWYRQTMMQGLELLAYFRNRAPLDDSGMPKDRFSAEMPDATLATLKIQPSEPRDSAVYFCASGSTGGSQPQHFGDGTRLSIL.

This chain links TRBV6-5 with TRBJ1-5; D uncertain. Trimming shortened V by 5 bases and J by 6 bases, and 11 bases separated the two germline ends. The CDR3 spans 13 residues. Germline V CDR1 and CDR2: MNHEY, SVGAGI. As DNA, the CDR3 is TGTGCCAGCAGTACGCAAAAGAGTCAGCCCCAGCATTTT. Amino acid sequence: CASSTQKSQPQHF.

This clone was detected only a few times. The J gene is TRBJ1-2, the V gene TRBV9; D is unclear. V shed 0 bases and J shed 5 bases, with 11 bases lying between them. The CDR3 consists of 14 residues. CDR1 is SGDLS and CDR2 is YYNGEE in the germline V gene. CDR3 coding DNA: TGTGCCAGCAGCGTAGGGTCAGACTTATATGGCTACACCTTC. Its translation is CASSVGSDLYGYTF.

The rearrangement joins TRBV7-2 to TRBJ2-7; D possibly corresponds to TRBD1 (5 bases). The CDR3 runs to 14 residues. Germline loops: CDR1 SGHTA, CDR2 FQGNSA. V was cut by 1 base and J by 3 bases, with 10 bases left in between. The CDR3 is CASSLDGQGYEQYF. CDR3 DNA sequence: TGTGCCAGCAGCTTAGATGGCCAGGGCTACGAGCAGTACTTC.

The rearrangement links TRBV7-9 to TRBJ2-7; D is perhaps TRBD1 (5 bases). Trimming pared 4 bases from V and 0 bases from J, leaving 7 bases between. This CDR3 contains 13 residues. Germline loops: CDR1 SEHNR, CDR2 FQNEAQ (reference sequence). The CDR3 protein is CASSSDTSYEQYF. The DNA of the CDR3 is TGTGCCAGCAGCTCGGACACCTCCTACGAGCAGTACTTC.

The V gene is TRBV4-1, the J gene TRBJ1-4, with D perhaps matching TRBD1 (6 bases). The CDR3 has 15 residues. The germline V gene has CDR1 MGHRA and CDR2 YSYEKL. The V and J ends lost 4 bases and 3 bases respectively, with 12 bases between them. The CDR3 here is CASSPREGANEKLFF. In nucleotides, the CDR3 is TGCGCCAGCAGCCCCAGGGAGGGGGCTAATGAAAAACTGTTTTTT.

The genes are TRBV9 and TRBJ1-2, with D perhaps TRBD1 (6 bases). CDR1 and CDR2 from the germline V gene are SGDLS and YYNGEE. V lost 2 bases to trimming and J lost 1 base, with 6 bases between them. The CDR3 consists of 13 residues. This chain's CDR3 is CASSVDSNYGYTF. CDR3 sequence (DNA): TGTGCCAGCAGCGTGGACAGTAACTATGGCTACACCTTC.

The V gene is TRBV18, the J gene TRBJ1-4; TRBD1 aligns across 8 bases. The CDR3 contains 15 residues. V lost 4 bases and J lost 8; bases outside the gene matches: 9. CDR1 is KGHSH and CDR2 is LQKENI in the germline V gene. The CDR3 loop is CASSQTQGAEEKLFF. DNA for the CDR3: TGTGCCAGCTCACAAACTCAGGGGGCCGAGGAAAAACTGTTTTTT.

The V gene is TRBV11-2, the J gene TRBJ1-1; D is unresolved. V lost 3 bases and J lost 2, with 16 bases in between. Germline V gives CDR1 SGHAT, CDR2 FQNNGV. The CDR3 length is 16 residues. DNA of the CDR3: TGTGCCAGCAGCTTCGGGAGCAGTGTCCTCAACACTGAAGCTTTCTTT. Its translation: CASSFGSSVLNTEAFF.

V is TRBV30 and J is TRBJ1-5; D may be TRBD1 (5 bases). The V end lost 0 bases, the J end lost 2 bases, and 11 bases lay between the germline ends. Germline V gives CDR1 GTSNPN, CDR2 SVGIG (reference sequence). The CDR3 spans 15 residues. CDR3 DNA: TGTGCCTGGAGTGTAATGGGGGGTGGCAATCAGCCCCAGCATTTT. Its translation is CAWSVMGGGNQPQHF. The full variable domain, in which reference TRBV30 and TRBJ1-5 provide the parts outside the CDR3, is SQTIHQWPATLVQPVGSPLSLECTVEGTSNPNLYWYRQAAGRGLQLLFYSVGIGQISSEVPQNLSASRPQDRQFILSSKKLLLSDSGFYLCAWSVMGGGNQPQHFGDGTRLSIL.

The rearrangement links TRBV10-1 to TRBJ1-1; TRBD1 matches at 7 bases. CDR1 and CDR2 (germline): WNHNN, SYGVQD (reference sequence). CDR3 length: 14 residues. V lost 3 bases and J lost 7; bases outside the gene matches: 8. The CDR3 DNA sequence: TGCGCCAGCAGTGAAGGGACAGTCATCAGTGAAGCTTTCTTT. Translating gives CASSEGTVISEAFF.

The chain recombines TRBV7-2 with TRBJ2-1; 8 positions agree with TRBD2. The CDR3 is made up of 16 amino acids. Germline CDR1 reads SGHTA; CDR2 reads FQGNSA. The junction had 19 bases not matched to a gene; V was cut back by 5 bases and J by 13 bases. The CDR3 protein is CASSPPRGSGVRFQFF. CDR3 coding DNA: TGTGCCAGCAGCCCTCCCCGGGGTAGCGGGGTCAGGTTTCAGTTCTTC.

The chain is built from TRBV9 and TRBJ1-3; TRBD1 aligns across 10 bases. This CDR3 is 15 amino acids long. With V trimmed by 4 bases and J by 4 bases, 5 bases remained unmatched. From germline, CDR1 is SGDLS and CDR2 YYNGEE. DNA for the CDR3: TGTGCCAGCAGCCTCCGGACAGGGGGGGGAAACACCATATATTTT. It encodes CASSLRTGGGNTIYF.

The chain joins TRBV4-1 to TRBJ2-1; 7 nucleotides line up with TRBD1. V trimming: 4 bases; J trimming: 9 bases; junction bases outside the gene matches: 12. From germline, CDR1 is MGHRA and CDR2 YSYEKL. The CDR3 has 15 residues. CDR3 DNA sequence: TGCGCCAGCAGCCTTGGGACAGCGCTTTTGGTTGAGCAGTTCTTC. This encodes CASSLGTALLVEQFF.

The chain uses TRBV9 and TRBJ1-5; tentatively, D is TRBD1 (5 bases). From germline, CDR1 is SGDLS and CDR2 YYNGEE. The CDR3 is made up of 14 amino acids. Trimming took 6 bases from V and 7 from J, leaving 17 bases between them. The CDR3 is CASTERGSHQPQHF. The CDR3, as DNA: TGTGCCAGCACCGAACGGGGGTCTCACCAGCCCCAGCATTTT.